The rows below give T cell receptor beta chains drawn from one sample of a study of T cell repertoires in cytomegalovirus infection. TCRdb analysed the reads with MiXCR anew, one entry per CDR3 protein. The repertoire holds 650,000 to 900,000 distinct CDR3 sequences, with 25% to 30% as singletons. Their specific antigens are unknown. Sample: cultured CD8+ T cells from PBMCs, taken from culture after CMV antigen stimulation. The receptors shown here come from a human donor in good health (CMV status not recorded). Some clones in this sample may be carry-over from other donors' samples. Both conserved end residues are part of each CDR3. D genes are given only for firm matches. The size entry is marked missing in some rows and otherwise reads once, few, many or a size class.

v_gene	j_gene	abundance	d_gene	CDR3nt	CDR3aa
TRBV6-5	TRBJ2-1	NA	NA	TGTGCCAGCAGGGACAGGGAGGGCTCCTACAATGAGCAGTTCTTC	CASRDREGSYNEQFF
TRBV6-5	TRBJ1-5	NA	NA	TGTGCCAGCAGTTACGCAAAAACTCAGCCCCAGCATTTT	CASSYAKTQPQHF
TRBV6-6	TRBJ1-5	few	NA	TGTGCCAGCAGTTCTGGGGGAGGGGGTAGCAATCAGCCCCAGCATTTT	CASSSGGGGSNQPQHF
TRBV20-1	TRBJ1-1	few	NA	TGCAGTGCTAGATCGGGAAAGGTCACTGAAGCTTTCTTT	CSARSGKVTEAFF
TRBV9	TRBJ2-1	few	TRBD1	TGTGCCAGCAGAGAGACAGGGGATGAGCAGTTCTTC	CASRETGDEQFF
TRBV4-2	TRBJ1-1	NA	TRBD1	TGTGCCAGCAGCCATCTCCAGGGGGAAAACACTGAAGCTTTCTTT	CASSHLQGENTEAFF
TRBV6-2/TRBV6-3	TRBJ2-1	few	TRBD2	TGTGCCAGCAGTTACTCGCCTAGCGGGGGGGCGGATGAGCAGTTCTTC	CASSYSPSGGADEQFF
TRBV20-1	TRBJ2-7	NA	NA	TGCAGTGTGCTTCCGACAGTCTCCTACGAGCAGTACTTC	CSVLPTVSYEQYF
TRBV4-2	TRBJ1-4	NA	NA	TGTGCCAGCAGCCAAGTCCAGACAGCTACTAATGAAAAACTGTTTTTT	CASSQVQTATNEKLFF
TRBV7-9	TRBJ2-2	few	TRBD2	TGTGCCAGCAGCTTCCGGGGGGAGGGCCCGAGGACCGGGGAGCTGTTTTTT	CASSFRGEGPRTGELFF
TRBV7-9	TRBJ1-2	many	TRBD1	TGTGCCAGCAGCTTAGGAACAGGGGCGAACTATGGCTACACCTTC	CASSLGTGANYGYTF
TRBV27	TRBJ2-3	few	TRBD1	TGTGCCAGCAGTTGGACAGGGGCCCCAGATACGCAGTATTTT	CASSWTGAPDTQYF
TRBV7-9	TRBJ2-3	NA	TRBD1	TGTGCCAGCAGCTCGGGACAGAATAAAGATACGCAGTATTTT	CASSSGQNKDTQYF
TRBV2	TRBJ2-7	few	TRBD2	TGTGCCAGCGGGACTAGCGGGGGCACACCCTACGAGCAGTACTTC	CASGTSGGTPYEQYF
TRBV27	TRBJ2-2	NA	TRBD1	TGTGCCATCAGGGGGACGAACACCGGGGAGCTGTTTTTT	CAIRGTNTGELFF
TRBV4-3	TRBJ2-1	many	TRBD2	TGCGCCAGCAGCCAAGAGTCTAGCGGGGGAAATGAGCAGTTCTTC	CASSQESSGGNEQFF
TRBV27	TRBJ2-7	NA	NA	TGTGCCAGCAGTTTAGGGGGCAGGGGGGACGAGCAGTACTTC	CASSLGGRGDEQYF
TRBV7-9	TRBJ1-4	NA	TRBD1	TGCGCCAGCAGCTGGACGGGACAGGGCTTTGAAAAACTGTTTTTT	CASSWTGQGFEKLFF
TRBV11-2	TRBJ2-3	few	NA	TGTGCCAGCAGCTATCTTCCGAGACAGAGGACAGATACGCAGTATTTT	CASSYLPRQRTDTQYF